The rows below give T cell receptor beta chains drawn from one sample of a study of glioma-infiltrating T cells. TCRdb recomputed calls from the multiplex PCR reads with MiXCR, one row per CDR3 protein. The repertoire holds about 380,000 distinct CDR3 sequences, with 35% to 45% as singletons. Sequenced: glioma tissue, nonneoplastic brain tissue, or PBMCs (not recorded which). These receptor sequences come from a human donor with low-grade glioma or glioblastoma, undergoing nonglioma brain surgery, or in good health (not recorded which). CDR3s include the opening cysteine and the closing phenylalanine or tryptophan. Each record gives: clone size, V gene, J gene, D gene, CDR3 protein, CDR3 DNA. The D gene is left open where the match is weak. Some rows have no size entry. The others give once, few or many, or a class for an expanded clone.

clone size: many
V gene: TRBV6-2/TRBV6-3
J gene: TRBJ1-1
D gene: NA
CDR3 protein: CASSYSSNTEAFF
CDR3 DNA: TGTGCCAGCAGTTACTCAAGTAACACTGAAGCTTTCTTT

clone size: few
V gene: TRBV6-1
J gene: TRBJ2-1
D gene: NA
CDR3 protein: CARGQHQYSEQFF
CDR3 DNA: TGTGCCAGAGGACAGCATCAATACTCAGAGCAGTTCTTC

clone size: NA
V gene: TRBV24-1
J gene: TRBJ2-3
D gene: NA
CDR3 protein: CATSGYGTQYF
CDR3 DNA: TGTGCCACCAGTGGGTATGGTACGCAGTATTTT

clone size: many
V gene: TRBV4-2
J gene: TRBJ1-1
D gene: NA
CDR3 protein: CASSPKLGNTEAFF
CDR3 DNA: TGTGCCAGCAGCCCAAAACTGGGAAACACTGAAGCTTTCTTT

clone size: NA
V gene: TRBV24-1
J gene: TRBJ2-1
D gene: NA
CDR3 protein: CATSQTDDYNEQCF
CDR3 DNA: TGTGCCACCAGCCAGACAGACGACTACAATGAGCAGTGCTTC

clone size: NA
V gene: TRBV20-1
J gene: TRBJ1-1
D gene: NA
CDR3 protein: CSSSFNRVEAFF
CDR3 DNA: TGCAGTTCTAGTTTCAACAGGGTTGAAGCTTTCTTT

clone size: NA
V gene: TRBV4-2
J gene: TRBJ2-5
D gene: TRBD2
CDR3 protein: CASSLRREGETQYF
CDR3 DNA: TGTGCCAGCAGCCTCCGCCGGGAGGGAGAGACCCAGTACTTC

clone size: NA
V gene: TRBV2
J gene: TRBJ1-1
D gene: NA
CDR3 protein: CAGTELYNTEAFF
CDR3 DNA: TGTGCCGGCACAGAGCTGTATAACACTGAAGCTTTCTTT

clone size: NA
V gene: TRBV15
J gene: TRBJ1-2
D gene: NA
CDR3 protein: CATQLGQERYGYTF
CDR3 DNA: TGTGCCACTCAACTGGGACAAGAACGCTATGGCTACACCTTC

clone size: NA
V gene: TRBV6-2/TRBV6-3
J gene: TRBJ2-3
D gene: NA
CDR3 protein: CASITRAGADTQYF
CDR3 DNA: TGTGCCAGCATAACCCGGGCTGGCGCAGATACGCAGTATTTT

clone size: NA
V gene: TRBV2
J gene: TRBJ2-1
D gene: NA
CDR3 protein: CASTKGIASYNEQFF
CDR3 DNA: TGTGCCAGCACTAAAGGCATAGCCTCCTACAATGAGCAGTTCTTC

clone size: many
V gene: TRBV6-1
J gene: TRBJ1-1
D gene: TRBD1
CDR3 protein: CASSVTGGLNTEAFF
CDR3 DNA: TGTGCCAGCAGTGTGACAGGGGGCCTAAACACTGAAGCTTTCTTT

clone size: NA
V gene: TRBV20-1
J gene: TRBJ2-7
D gene: NA
CDR3 protein: CSARAQPSYEQYF
CDR3 DNA: TGCAGTGCTAGAGCCCAGCCCTCCTACGAGCAGTACTTC

clone size: few
V gene: TRBV6-1
J gene: TRBJ2-2
D gene: TRBD2
CDR3 protein: CASSFAAVGLAVNTGELFF
CDR3 DNA: TGTGCCAGCAGCTTTGCAGCCGTGGGACTAGCGGTTAACACCGGGGAGCTGTTTTTT

clone size: few
V gene: TRBV24-1
J gene: TRBJ1-4
D gene: NA
CDR3 protein: CATSDFWDEKLFF
CDR3 DNA: TGTGCCACCAGTGATTTCTGGGATGAAAAACTGTTTTTT

clone size: few
V gene: TRBV7-2
J gene: TRBJ2-3
D gene: NA
CDR3 protein: CASSLQVKSTDTQYF
CDR3 DNA: TGTGCCAGCAGCCTCCAGGTAAAGAGCACAGATACGCAGTATTTT

clone size: NA
V gene: TRBV6-1
J gene: TRBJ2-1
D gene: NA
CDR3 protein: CVSSLTGSERFF
CDR3 DNA: TGTGTCAGCAGTTTAACAGGGAGCGAGCGGTTCTTC

clone size: few
V gene: TRBV7-2
J gene: TRBJ2-7
D gene: NA
CDR3 protein: CASSREGVYEQYF
CDR3 DNA: TGTGCCAGCAGCCGCGAGGGTGTCTACGAGCAGTACTTC

clone size: few
V gene: TRBV28
J gene: TRBJ1-5
D gene: NA
CDR3 protein: CASSLQGVSNQPQHF
CDR3 DNA: TGTGCCAGCAGCCTGCAGGGTGTGAGCAATCAGCCCCAGCATTTT

clone size: NA
V gene: TRBV6-4
J gene: TRBJ2-1
D gene: NA
CDR3 protein: CASSRDRNYNEQFF
CDR3 DNA: TGTGCCAGCAGCCGAGACCGTAACTACAATGAGCAGTTCTTC

clone size: NA
V gene: TRBV19
J gene: TRBJ1-3
D gene: NA
CDR3 protein: CASSANGRASSGNTIYF
CDR3 DNA: TGTGCCAGTAGTGCAAACGGACGGGCGAGCTCTGGAAACACCATATATTTT

clone size: many
V gene: TRBV6-5
J gene: TRBJ2-5
D gene: NA
CDR3 protein: CASSYSGLFQETQYF
CDR3 DNA: TGTGCCAGCAGTTACTCGGGATTGTTTCAAGAGACCCAGTACTTC

clone size: NA
V gene: TRBV6-1
J gene: TRBJ1-6
D gene: TRBD1
CDR3 protein: CASTSRGLASPLHF
CDR3 DNA: TGTGCCAGCACCTCCAGGGGGTTGGCCTCACCCCTCCACTTT

clone size: NA
V gene: TRBV11-2
J gene: TRBJ2-1
D gene: TRBD2
CDR3 protein: CASSGAGAEQFF
CDR3 DNA: TGTGCCAGCAGCGGAGCGGGAGCTGAGCAGTTCTTC

clone size: NA
V gene: TRBV19
J gene: TRBJ2-1
D gene: NA
CDR3 protein: CASSIGPLIYNEQFF
CDR3 DNA: TGTGCCAGTAGTATAGGACCGCTGATCTACAATGAGCAGTTCTTC

clone size: NA
V gene: TRBV7-2
J gene: TRBJ2-6
D gene: NA
CDR3 protein: CASSLWGASSGANVLTF
CDR3 DNA: TGTGCCAGCAGCTTATGGGGGGCCAGCTCTGGGGCCAACGTCCTGACTTTC

clone size: many
V gene: TRBV6-2/TRBV6-3
J gene: TRBJ2-1
D gene: NA
CDR3 protein: CASSYSPRAQQFF
CDR3 DNA: TGTGCCAGCAGTTACTCCCCCCGGGCCCAACAGTTCTTC

clone size: NA
V gene: TRBV4-1
J gene: TRBJ2-7
D gene: TRBD1
CDR3 protein: CASRQPGQGYEQYF
CDR3 DNA: TGTGCCAGCAGACAGCCCGGACAGGGCTACGAGCAGTACTTC

clone size: few
V gene: TRBV29-1
J gene: TRBJ1-1
D gene: NA
CDR3 protein: CSVRDMNTEAFF
CDR3 DNA: TGCAGCGTTCGAGATATGAACACTGAAGCTTTCTTT

clone size: many
V gene: TRBV25-1
J gene: TRBJ1-5
D gene: NA
CDR3 protein: CASSGRSSGPQHF
CDR3 DNA: TGTGCCAGCTCCGGGAGGTCGAGTGGCCCCCAGCATTTT

clone size: NA
V gene: TRBV7-2
J gene: TRBJ2-1
D gene: TRBD2
CDR3 protein: CASSLEAAGGWYNEQFF
CDR3 DNA: TGTGCCAGCAGCTTAGAAGCAGCGGGAGGGTGGTACAATGAGCAGTTCTTC

clone size: NA
V gene: TRBV15
J gene: TRBJ2-7
D gene: NA
CDR3 protein: CATSSFGAGSSEQYF
CDR3 DNA: TGTGCCACCAGCAGCTTCGGGGCGGGAAGTAGCGAGCAGTACTTC

clone size: few
V gene: TRBV28
J gene: TRBJ2-1
D gene: TRBD2
CDR3 protein: CATTRAISGFTSSYNEQFF
CDR3 DNA: TGTGCCACCACCCGGGCTATTAGCGGGTTTACTAGCTCCTACAATGAGCAGTTCTTC

clone size: few
V gene: TRBV28
J gene: TRBJ2-6
D gene: NA
CDR3 protein: CASSFRGATGANVLTF
CDR3 DNA: TGTGCCAGCAGTTTTCGGGGGGCCACTGGGGCCAACGTCCTGACTTTC

clone size: many
V gene: TRBV20-1
J gene: TRBJ1-1
D gene: NA
CDR3 protein: CSARLNTEAFF
CDR3 DNA: TGCAGTGCTAGATTGAACACTGAAGCTTTCTTT

clone size: NA
V gene: TRBV10-1
J gene: TRBJ2-1
D gene: TRBD2
CDR3 protein: CASSYHPTGGGPGNEQFF
CDR3 DNA: TGCGCCAGCTCTTACCACCCAACGGGGGGAGGGCCAGGCAATGAGCAGTTCTTC

clone size: many
V gene: TRBV7-9
J gene: TRBJ2-3
D gene: TRBD1
CDR3 protein: CASSSDRRDTQYF
CDR3 DNA: TGTGCCAGCAGCTCGGACAGGAGAGATACGCAGTATTTT

clone size: NA
V gene: TRBV7-9
J gene: TRBJ2-3
D gene: NA
CDR3 protein: CASSERFGLPDTQYF
CDR3 DNA: TGTGCCAGCAGTGAGAGATTCGGACTTCCGGATACGCAGTATTTT

clone size: NA
V gene: TRBV18
J gene: TRBJ2-1
D gene: TRBD2
CDR3 protein: CASSPRTSGNNEQFF
CDR3 DNA: TGTGCCAGCTCACCTAGGACTAGCGGGAACAATGAGCAGTTCTTC

clone size: few
V gene: TRBV29-1
J gene: TRBJ2-7
D gene: NA
CDR3 protein: CSFGTGSSYEQYF
CDR3 DNA: TGCAGCTTCGGGACGGGGAGCTCCTACGAGCAGTACTTC

clone size: many
V gene: TRBV6-2/TRBV6-3
J gene: TRBJ2-7
D gene: TRBD2
CDR3 protein: CASSYPLAGDYEQYF
CDR3 DNA: TGTGCCAGCAGTTACCCCCTAGCGGGAGACTACGAGCAGTACTTC

clone size: many
V gene: TRBV6-2/TRBV6-3
J gene: TRBJ2-2
D gene: NA
CDR3 protein: CASSSLATNTGELFF
CDR3 DNA: TGTGCCAGCAGTTCTCTAGCGACGAACACCGGGGAGCTGTTTTTT

clone size: NA
V gene: TRBV19
J gene: TRBJ2-1
D gene: TRBD2
CDR3 protein: CASSHRGGSYYNEQFF
CDR3 DNA: TGTGCCAGTAGTCATCGCGGGGGGAGCTACTACAATGAGCAGTTCTTC

clone size: few
V gene: TRBV6-6
J gene: TRBJ2-3
D gene: NA
CDR3 protein: CASSYGRVPRADTQYF
CDR3 DNA: TGTGCCAGCAGTTATGGGCGGGTCCCCCGGGCAGATACGCAGTATTTT

clone size: many
V gene: TRBV20-1
J gene: TRBJ2-7
D gene: TRBD2
CDR3 protein: CSARSSRRLASYEQYF
CDR3 DNA: TGCAGTGCTAGGTCCTCACGACGACTAGCCTCCTACGAGCAGTACTTC

clone size: NA
V gene: TRBV12-3/TRBV12-4
J gene: TRBJ1-1
D gene: NA
CDR3 protein: CASSLGHNTEAFF
CDR3 DNA: TGTGCCAGCAGTTTAGGACACAACACTGAAGCTTTCTTT

clone size: few
V gene: TRBV20-1
J gene: TRBJ1-2
D gene: NA
CDR3 protein: CSARDLTDYGYTF
CDR3 DNA: TGCAGTGCTAGAGATCTGACCGACTATGGCTACACCTTC

clone size: many
V gene: TRBV27
J gene: TRBJ2-7
D gene: TRBD1
CDR3 protein: CASSLLGFAGTDEQYF
CDR3 DNA: TGTGCCAGCAGTTTATTGGGTTTTGCTGGGACAGACGAGCAGTACTTC

clone size: few
V gene: TRBV7-8
J gene: TRBJ1-1
D gene: TRBD1
CDR3 protein: CASSFGQGTEAFF
CDR3 DNA: TGTGCCAGCAGCTTTGGACAGGGCACTGAAGCTTTCTTT

clone size: few
V gene: TRBV5-1
J gene: TRBJ1-1
D gene: NA
CDR3 protein: CASSLAPRAFMNTEAFF
CDR3 DNA: TGCGCCAGCAGCCTGGCACCCCGGGCCTTTATGAACACTGAAGCTTTCTTT

clone size: NA
V gene: TRBV5-1
J gene: TRBJ1-1
D gene: NA
CDR3 protein: CASSDGRGLNTKAFF
CDR3 DNA: TGCGCTAGTAGCGACGGCCGGGGCTTGAACACTAAAGCTTTCTTT

clone size: NA
V gene: TRBV19
J gene: TRBJ2-7
D gene: TRBD2
CDR3 protein: CASRLAGGVEQYF
CDR3 DNA: TGTGCCAGTCGACTAGCGGGAGGTGTCGAGCAGTACTTC

clone size: few
V gene: TRBV11-3
J gene: TRBJ2-7
D gene: NA
CDR3 protein: CASSLSGKSYEQYF
CDR3 DNA: TGTGCCAGCAGCTTATCTGGCAAGTCCTACGAGCAGTACTTC

clone size: few
V gene: TRBV10-3
J gene: TRBJ1-3
D gene: TRBD1
CDR3 protein: CAIGTRGTGASSGNTIYF
CDR3 DNA: TGTGCCATCGGTACAAGAGGGACAGGGGCCAGCTCTGGAAACACCATATATTTT

clone size: NA
V gene: TRBV20-1
J gene: TRBJ1-1
D gene: NA
CDR3 protein: CSARFMGTEAFF
CDR3 DNA: TGCAGTGCTAGATTTATGGGCACTGAAGCTTTCTTT

clone size: many
V gene: TRBV6-5
J gene: TRBJ2-7
D gene: TRBD1
CDR3 protein: CASSYGTGGTYEQYF
CDR3 DNA: TGTGCCAGCAGTTACGGGACAGGGGGGACCTACGAGCAGTACTTC